The sequence of this TCR beta chain was determined in a study of cytomegalovirus exposure and HLA in healthy donors. About the research overall: According to later analysis, the same platform produced the roughly 130 validation and several hundred first-cohort repertoires.

The CDR3 is 14 amino acids. V was pared by 3 bases and J by 0 bases, with 6 bases between. Germline CDR1 LNHNV, CDR2 YYDKDF (reference sequence). Sequencing used immunoSEQ multiplex PCR; TCRdb keeps in-frame clones, though not all of them. The table includes some 140,000 clones, about 86% detected once. The chain links TRBV15 to TRBJ1-5, with D unclear. The sequencing input was PBMCs. This clonotype was sampled from a human donor in good health. The CDR3 sequence is CATSSGRSNQPQHF. In nucleotides, the CDR3 is TGTGCCACCAGCAGTGGGCGTAGCAATCAGCCCCAGCATTTT.